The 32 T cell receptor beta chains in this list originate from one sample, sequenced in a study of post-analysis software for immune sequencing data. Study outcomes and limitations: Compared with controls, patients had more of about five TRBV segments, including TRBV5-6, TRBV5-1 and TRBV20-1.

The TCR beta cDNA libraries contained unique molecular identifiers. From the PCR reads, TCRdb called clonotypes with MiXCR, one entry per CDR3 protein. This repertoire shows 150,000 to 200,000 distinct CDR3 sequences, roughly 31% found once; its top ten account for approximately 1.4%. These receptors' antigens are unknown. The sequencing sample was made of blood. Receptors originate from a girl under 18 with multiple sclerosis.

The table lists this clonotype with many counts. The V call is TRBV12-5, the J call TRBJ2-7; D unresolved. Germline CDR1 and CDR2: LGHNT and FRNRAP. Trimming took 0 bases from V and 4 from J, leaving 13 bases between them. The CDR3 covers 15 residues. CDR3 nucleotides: TGTGCTAGTGGTTTGGTACCAGAAGGGCTATACGAGCAGTACTTC. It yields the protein CASGLVPEGLYEQYF.

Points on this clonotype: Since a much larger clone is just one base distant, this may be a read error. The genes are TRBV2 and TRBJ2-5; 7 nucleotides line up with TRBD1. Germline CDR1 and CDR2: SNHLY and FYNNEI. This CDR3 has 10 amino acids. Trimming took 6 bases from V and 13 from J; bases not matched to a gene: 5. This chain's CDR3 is CASRGQKWYF. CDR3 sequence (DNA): TGTGCCAGCAGGGGACAGAAGTGGTACTTC.

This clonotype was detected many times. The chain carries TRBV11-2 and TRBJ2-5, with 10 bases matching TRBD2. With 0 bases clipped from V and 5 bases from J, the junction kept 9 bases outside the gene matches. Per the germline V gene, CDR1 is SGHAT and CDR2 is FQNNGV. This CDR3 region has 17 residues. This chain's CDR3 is CASSLDRLAGAWETQYF. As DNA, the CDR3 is TGTGCCAGCAGCTTAGATCGCCTAGCGGGAGCCTGGGAGACCCAGTACTTC. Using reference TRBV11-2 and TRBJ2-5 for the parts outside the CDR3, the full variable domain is EAGVAQSPRYKIIEKRQSVAFWCNPISGHATLYWYQQILGQGPKLLIQFQNNGVVDDSQLPKDRFSAERLKGVDSTLKIQPAKLEDSAVYLCASSLDRLAGAWETQYFGPGTRLLVL.

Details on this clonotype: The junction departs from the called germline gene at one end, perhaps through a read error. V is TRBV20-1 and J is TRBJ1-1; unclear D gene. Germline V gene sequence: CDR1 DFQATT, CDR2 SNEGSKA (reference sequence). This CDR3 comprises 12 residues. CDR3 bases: TGCAGTACTAGCGTTACAGCCGGCGAAGCTTTCTTT. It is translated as CSTSVTAGEAFF.

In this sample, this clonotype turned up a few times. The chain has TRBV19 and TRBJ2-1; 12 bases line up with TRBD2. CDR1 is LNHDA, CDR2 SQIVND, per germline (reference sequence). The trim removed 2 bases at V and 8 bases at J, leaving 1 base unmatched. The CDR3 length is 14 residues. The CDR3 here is CASSIRLAGDEQFF. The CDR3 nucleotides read TGTGCCAGTAGTATACGACTAGCGGGAGATGAGCAGTTCTTC.

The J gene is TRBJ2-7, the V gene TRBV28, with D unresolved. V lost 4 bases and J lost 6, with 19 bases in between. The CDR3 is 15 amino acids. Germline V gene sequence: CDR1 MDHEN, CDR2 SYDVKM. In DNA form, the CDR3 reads TGTGCCAGCAGTTCTTATCCCGGGCCGGCGCCCGAGCAGTACTTC. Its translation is CASSSYPGPAPEQYF.

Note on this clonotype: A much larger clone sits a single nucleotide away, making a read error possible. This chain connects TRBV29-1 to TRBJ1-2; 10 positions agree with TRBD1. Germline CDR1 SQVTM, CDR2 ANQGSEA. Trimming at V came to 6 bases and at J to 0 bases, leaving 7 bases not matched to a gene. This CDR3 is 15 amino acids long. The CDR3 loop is CSVLRDRGSNYGYTF. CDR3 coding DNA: TGCAGCGTACTCCGGGACAGGGGATCTAACTATGGCTACACCTTC.

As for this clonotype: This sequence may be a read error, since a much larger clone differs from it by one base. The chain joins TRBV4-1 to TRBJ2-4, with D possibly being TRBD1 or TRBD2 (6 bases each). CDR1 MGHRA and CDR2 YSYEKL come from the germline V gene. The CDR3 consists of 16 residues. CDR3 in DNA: TGCGCCAGCAGCCAAGAGGGTTGGAGGGACAAAAACATTCTGTACTTC. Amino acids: CASSQEGWRDKNILYF.

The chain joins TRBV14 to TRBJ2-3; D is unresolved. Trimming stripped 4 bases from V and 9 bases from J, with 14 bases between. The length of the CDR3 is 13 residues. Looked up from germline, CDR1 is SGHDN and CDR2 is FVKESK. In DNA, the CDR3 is TGTGCCAGCAGCCCATTCCCCCGTCGCACGCAGTATTTT. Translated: CASSPFPRRTQYF.

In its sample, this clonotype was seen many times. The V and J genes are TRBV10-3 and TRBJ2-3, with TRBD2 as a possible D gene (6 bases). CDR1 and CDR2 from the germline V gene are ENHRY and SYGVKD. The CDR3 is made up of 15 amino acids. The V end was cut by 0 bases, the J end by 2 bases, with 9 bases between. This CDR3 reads CAISESGGITDTQYF. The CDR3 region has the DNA TGTGCCATCAGTGAGTCGGGAGGAATCACAGATACGCAGTATTTT.

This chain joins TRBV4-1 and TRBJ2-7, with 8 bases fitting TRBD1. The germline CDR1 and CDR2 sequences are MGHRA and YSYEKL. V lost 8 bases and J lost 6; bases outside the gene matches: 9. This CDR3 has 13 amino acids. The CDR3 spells CASGGQEGTEQYF. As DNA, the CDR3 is TGCGCCAGCGGGGGACAGGAGGGGACCGAGCAGTACTTC.

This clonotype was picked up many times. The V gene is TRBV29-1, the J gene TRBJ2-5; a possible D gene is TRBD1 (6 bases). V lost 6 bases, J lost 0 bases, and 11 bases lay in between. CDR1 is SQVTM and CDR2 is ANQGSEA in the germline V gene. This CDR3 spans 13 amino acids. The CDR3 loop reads CSVEKGDQETQYF. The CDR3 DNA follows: TGCAGCGTGGAAAAGGGGGACCAAGAGACCCAGTACTTC.

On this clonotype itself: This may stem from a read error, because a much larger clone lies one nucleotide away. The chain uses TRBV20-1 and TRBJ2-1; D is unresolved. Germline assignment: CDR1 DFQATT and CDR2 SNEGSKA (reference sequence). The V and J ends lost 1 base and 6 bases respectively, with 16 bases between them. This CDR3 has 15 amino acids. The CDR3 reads CSARVVSHSCNEQFF. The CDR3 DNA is TGCAGTGCTAGAGTGGTTAGTCACAGCTGCAATGAGCAGTTCTTC.

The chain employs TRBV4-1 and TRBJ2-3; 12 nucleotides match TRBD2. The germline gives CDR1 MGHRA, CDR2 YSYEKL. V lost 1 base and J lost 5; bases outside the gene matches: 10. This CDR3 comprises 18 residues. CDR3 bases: TGCGCCAGCAGCCAAGGGAAGCTAGCGGGAGGGCGTGGAGATACGCAGTATTTT. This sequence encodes CASSQGKLAGGRGDTQYF.

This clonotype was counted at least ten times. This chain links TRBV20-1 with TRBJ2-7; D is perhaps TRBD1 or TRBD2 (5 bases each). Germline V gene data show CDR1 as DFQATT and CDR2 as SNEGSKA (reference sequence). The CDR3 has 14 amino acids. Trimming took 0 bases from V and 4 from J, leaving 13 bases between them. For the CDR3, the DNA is TGCAGTGCTAGAGATCCCGGGACGTCTTACGAGCAGTACTTC. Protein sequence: CSARDPGTSYEQYF.

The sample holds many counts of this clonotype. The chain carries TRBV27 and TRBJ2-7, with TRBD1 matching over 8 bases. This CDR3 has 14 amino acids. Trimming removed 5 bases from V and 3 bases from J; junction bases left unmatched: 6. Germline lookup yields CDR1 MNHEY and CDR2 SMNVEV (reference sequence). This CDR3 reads CASSPGTGIYEQYF. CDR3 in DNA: TGTGCCAGCAGTCCCGGGACAGGAATCTACGAGCAGTACTTC.

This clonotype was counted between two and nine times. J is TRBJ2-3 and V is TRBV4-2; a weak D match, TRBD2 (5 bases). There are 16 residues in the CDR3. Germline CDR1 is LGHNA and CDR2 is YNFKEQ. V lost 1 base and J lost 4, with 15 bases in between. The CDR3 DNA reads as TGTGCCAGCAGCCAAGGAGCGAGGGAGACCGCAGATACGCAGTATTTT. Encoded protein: CASSQGARETADTQYF.

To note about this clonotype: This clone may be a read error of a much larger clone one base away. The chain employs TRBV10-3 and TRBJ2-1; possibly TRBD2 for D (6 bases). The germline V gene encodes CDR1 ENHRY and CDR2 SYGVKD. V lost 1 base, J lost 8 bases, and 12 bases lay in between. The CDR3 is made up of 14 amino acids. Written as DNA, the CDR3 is TGTGCCATCAGTGAGTTCCCTAGCGAGGATGAGCAGTTCTTC. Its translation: CAISEFPSEDEQFF.

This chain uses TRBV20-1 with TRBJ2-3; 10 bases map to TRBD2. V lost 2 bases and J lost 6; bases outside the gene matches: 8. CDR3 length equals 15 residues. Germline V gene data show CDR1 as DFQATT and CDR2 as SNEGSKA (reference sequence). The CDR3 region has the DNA TGCAGTGCTAGACCCACTAGCGGGGTCTCGGATACGCAGTATTTT. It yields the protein CSARPTSGVSDTQYF.

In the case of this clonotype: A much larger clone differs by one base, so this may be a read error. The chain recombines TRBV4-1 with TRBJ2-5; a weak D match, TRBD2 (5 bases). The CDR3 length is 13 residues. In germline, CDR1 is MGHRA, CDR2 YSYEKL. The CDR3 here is CASSYSFDYEQCF. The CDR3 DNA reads TGCGCCAGCAGCTATTCTTTCGACTACGAGCAGTGCTTC.

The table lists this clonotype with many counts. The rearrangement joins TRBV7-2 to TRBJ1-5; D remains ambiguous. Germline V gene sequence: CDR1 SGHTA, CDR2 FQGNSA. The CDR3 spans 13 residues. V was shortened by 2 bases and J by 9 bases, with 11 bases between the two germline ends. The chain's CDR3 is CASSLMGFRPQHF. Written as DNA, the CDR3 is TGTGCCAGCAGCTTAATGGGCTTTCGGCCCCAGCATTTT.

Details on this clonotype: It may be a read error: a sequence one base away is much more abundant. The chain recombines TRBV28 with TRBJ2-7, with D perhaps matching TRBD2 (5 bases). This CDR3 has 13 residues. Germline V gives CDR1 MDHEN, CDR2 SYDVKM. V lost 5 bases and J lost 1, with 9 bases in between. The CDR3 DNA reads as TGTGCCAGCAGTGGGAGACAATCCTACGAGCAGTACTTC. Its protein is CASSGRQSYEQYF.

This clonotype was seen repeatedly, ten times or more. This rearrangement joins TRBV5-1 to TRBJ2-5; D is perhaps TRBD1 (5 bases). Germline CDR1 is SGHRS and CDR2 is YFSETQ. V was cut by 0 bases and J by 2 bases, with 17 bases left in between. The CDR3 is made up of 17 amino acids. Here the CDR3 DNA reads TGCGCCAGCAGCTTGGCCCGACAGTCCACACTTCAAGAGACCCAGTACTTC. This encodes CASSLARQSTLQETQYF.

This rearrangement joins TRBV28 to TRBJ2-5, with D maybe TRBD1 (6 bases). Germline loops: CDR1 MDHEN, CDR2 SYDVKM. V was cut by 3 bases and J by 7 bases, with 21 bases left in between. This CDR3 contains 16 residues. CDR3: CASSLTSTGPRGTQYF. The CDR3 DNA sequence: TGTGCCAGCAGTTTGACCTCGACAGGTCCCAGGGGGACCCAGTACTTC.

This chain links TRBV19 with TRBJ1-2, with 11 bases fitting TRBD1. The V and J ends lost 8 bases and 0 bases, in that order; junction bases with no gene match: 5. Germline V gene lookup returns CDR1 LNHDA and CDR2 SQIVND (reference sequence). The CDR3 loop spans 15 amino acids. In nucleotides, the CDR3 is TGTGCCAGTGATCCGGGACAGGGGGCTAACTATGGCTACACCTTC. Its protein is CASDPGQGANYGYTF.

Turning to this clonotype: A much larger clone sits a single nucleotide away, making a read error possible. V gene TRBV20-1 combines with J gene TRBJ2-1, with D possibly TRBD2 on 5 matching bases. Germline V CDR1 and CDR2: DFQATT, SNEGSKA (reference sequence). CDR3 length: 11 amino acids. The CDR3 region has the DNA TGCACTGCACCCCTGGGCGGGGAGCAGTTCTTC. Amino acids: CTAPLGGEQFF.

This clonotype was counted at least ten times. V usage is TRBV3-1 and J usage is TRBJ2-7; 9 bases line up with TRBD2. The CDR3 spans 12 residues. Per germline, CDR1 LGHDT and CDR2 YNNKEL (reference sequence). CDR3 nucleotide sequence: TGTTCAAGCGGGAGGTATCCCTACGAGCAGTACTTC. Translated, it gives CSSGRYPYEQYF.

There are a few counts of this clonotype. The DNA for the CDR3 is TGCGCCAGCAGCTTGCTAGCGGGAAGAAGGGAGCAGTTCTTC. As protein: CASSLLAGRREQFF. The chain links TRBV5-1 to TRBJ2-1, with TRBD2 identical over 9 bases. The CDR3 sequence is 14 residues long. Germline values: CDR1 SGHRS, CDR2 YFSETQ. The J segment lost 10 bases and the V segment lost 1 base, leaving 6 bases of the junction unmatched.

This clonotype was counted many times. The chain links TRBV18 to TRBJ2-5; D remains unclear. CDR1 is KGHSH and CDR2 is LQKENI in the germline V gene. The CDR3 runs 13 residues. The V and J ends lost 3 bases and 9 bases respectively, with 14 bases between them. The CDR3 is CASSPMKGWAQYF. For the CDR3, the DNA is TGTGCCAGCTCACCGATGAAGGGATGGGCCCAGTACTTC.

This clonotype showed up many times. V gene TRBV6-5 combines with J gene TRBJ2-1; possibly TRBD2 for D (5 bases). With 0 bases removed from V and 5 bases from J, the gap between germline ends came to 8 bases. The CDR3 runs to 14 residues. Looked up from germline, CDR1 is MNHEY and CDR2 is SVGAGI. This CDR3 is CASSYSRANNEQFF. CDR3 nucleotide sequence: TGTGCCAGCAGTTACTCGAGGGCCAACAATGAGCAGTTCTTC.

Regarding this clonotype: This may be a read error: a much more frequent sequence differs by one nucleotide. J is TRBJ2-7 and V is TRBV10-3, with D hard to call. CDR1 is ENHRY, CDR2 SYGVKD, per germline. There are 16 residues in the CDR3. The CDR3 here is CAISENLRLTFNEQDF. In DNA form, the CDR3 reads TGTGCCATCAGTGAGAATCTGCGACTCACGTTTAACGAGCAGGACTTC.

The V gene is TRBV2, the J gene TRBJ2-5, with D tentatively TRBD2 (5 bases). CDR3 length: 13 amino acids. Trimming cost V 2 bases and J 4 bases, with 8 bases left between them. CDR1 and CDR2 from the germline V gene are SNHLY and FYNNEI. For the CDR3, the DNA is TGTGCCAGCAGTGAATCCGGGGTAGAGACCCAGTACTTC. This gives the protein CASSESGVETQYF.